The 7 T cell receptor beta chains reported below all come from one sample, sequenced in a study of T cells in localized non-small cell lung cancer. Only in-frame clones appear in the TCRdb table, and some are missing; sequencing was by immunoSEQ multiplex PCR. The data show under 1,200 clones, with around 20% seen just once and roughly 15% held by the top ten. Sequences were derived from normal lung tissue next to the tumor, sampled before any cancer treatment. The receptors stem from a woman aged 40-70 years with stage I lung adenocarcinoma.

The chain joins TRBV18 to TRBJ2-5; D is unresolved. Trimming took off 2 bases at V and 1 base at J, with 5 bases between the two ends. Germline V gives CDR1 KGHSH, CDR2 LQKENI. This CDR3 spans 13 amino acids. The CDR3 region has the DNA TGTGCCAGCTCACCAGGTATCCAAGAGACCCAGTACTTC. This sequence encodes CASSPGIQETQYF.

This clone is medium-sized (0.01 to 0.1%). V is TRBV6-8 and J is TRBJ1-2; 10 bases fit TRBD1. The CDR3 totals 16 residues. Germline V gene data show CDR1 as MNHGY and CDR2 as SAAAGT. V gave up 6 bases and J gave up 5 bases; unmatched junction bases: 12. The CDR3 DNA reads as TGTGCCAGCAGCCAACTGACAGGGGGCAGTGTTTATGGCTACACCTTC. Encoded protein: CASSQLTGGSVYGYTF.

This chain connects TRBV18 to TRBJ1-2; D possibly corresponds to TRBD1 (5 bases). CDR3 length: 14 residues. Germline V gives CDR1 KGHSH, CDR2 LQKENI. V dropped 2 bases and J dropped 3 bases, with 10 bases sitting between them. As DNA, the CDR3 is TGTGCCAGCTCACCAGGCAGGGACTACTATGGCTACACCTTC. Translated, it gives CASSPGRDYYGYTF.

This clone was seen a handful of times. V usage is TRBV11-3 and J usage is TRBJ1-4; maybe TRBD1 (6 bases). The CDR3 consists of 14 residues. CDR1 and CDR2 from the germline V gene are SGHNT and YENEEA. The germline V and J ends were trimmed by 5 bases and 5 bases, with 12 bases remaining between them. This CDR3 is CASSRGQLNEKLFF. In DNA, the CDR3 is TGTGCCAGCAGCCGAGGACAGTTAAATGAAAAACTGTTTTTT.

The J gene is TRBJ2-3, the V gene TRBV11-3; 7 bases match TRBD1. CDR3 length equals 16 residues. Germline assignment: CDR1 SGHNT and CDR2 YENEEA. The ends lost 1 base at V and 5 bases at J; junction bases unmatched: 9. CDR3 protein: CASSLGGGRVRDTQYF. The CDR3 nucleotides read TGTGCCAGCAGCTTAGGAGGGGGCCGGGTTCGAGATACGCAGTATTTT. Combining the CDR3 with reference TRBV11-3 and TRBJ2-3 gives the whole variable domain EAGVVQSPRYKIIEKKQPVAFWCNPISGHNTLYWYLQNLGQGPELLIRYENEEAVDDSQLPKDRFSAERLKGVDSTLKIQPAELGDSAVYLCASSLGGGRVRDTQYFGPGTRLTVL.

This clone was detected a few times. The rearrangement uses TRBV7-1 and TRBJ2-1, with 10 positions matching TRBD2. TRBV7-1 is an ORF, with its function uncertain. Trimming removed 5 bases from V and 5 bases from J; junction bases left unmatched: 6. The CDR3 is 15 amino acids. The CDR3 bases are TGTGCCAGCAGCCCACTAGCGGGGATAAACAATGAGCAGTTCTTC. It codes for CASSPLAGINNEQFF.

This clone occurred a few times. The rearrangement joins TRBV15 to TRBJ2-3; 7 bases are a match to TRBD1. This CDR3 has 19 residues. J lost 0 bases, V lost 0 bases, and 12 bases had no gene match. Germline V gives CDR1 LNHNV, CDR2 YYDKDF (reference sequence). DNA of the CDR3: TGTGCCACCAGCAGAGATCTGTCTCGGGGACAGCCGAGCACAGATACGCAGTATTTT. Translation gives CATSRDLSRGQPSTDTQYF.